This T cell receptor (beta chain) was obtained from a study of blood T cell repertoires in COVID-19. Study-level information: Whether acute or convalescent, the COVID-19 samples came from the United States, Italy and Spain. The analysed material was cDNA or gDNA that came from T cells, B-cell-depleted T cells, or PBMCs.

The germline gives CDR1 SGHTS, CDR2 YDEGEE. V was trimmed by 7 bases and J by 3 bases, leaving 18 bases between them. The CDR3 length is 15 residues. Original handling: Reference gene primer amplification yielded estimated nucleated cell counts. Assay: immunoSEQ multiplex PCR; the TCRdb copy retains only in-frame clones and omits some. V, J and clone size are taken as reported in that table, and D and trimming were inferred from the DNA itself. The sample shows some 520,000 clones, about 88% of them seen only once. Seattle-derived patients entered the study during active infection and were followed longitudinally.

The V call is TRBV5-8, the J call TRBJ2-3, with a weak D call TRBD2 (7 bases). Material: peripheral blood. This receptor was taken from a young man with COVID-19, enrolled during active disease. The CDR3 DNA is TGTGCCAGCCCTACCAGGCGGGGGCAAACAGATACGCAGTATTTT. Amino acids: CASPTRRGQTDTQYF. Full variable domain (outside the CDR3, taken from reference TRBV5-8 and TRBJ2-3): EAGVTQSPTHLIKTRGQQATLRCSPISGHTSVYWYQQALGLGLQFLLWYDEGEERNRGNFPPRFSGRQFPNYSSELNVNALELEDSALYLCASPTRRGQTDTQYFGPGTRLTVL.